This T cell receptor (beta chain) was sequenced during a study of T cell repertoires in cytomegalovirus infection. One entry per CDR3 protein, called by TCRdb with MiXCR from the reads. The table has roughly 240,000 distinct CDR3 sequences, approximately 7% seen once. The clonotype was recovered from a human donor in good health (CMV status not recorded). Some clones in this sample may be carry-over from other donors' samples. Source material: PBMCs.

CDR3 region: CASSYSLAGEQFF. DNA for the CDR3: TGTGCCAGCAGCTATTCCCTAGCCGGAGAGCAGTTCTTC. J is TRBJ2-1 and V is TRBV11-3; TRBD2 is a possible D gene (5 bases). The CDR3 is made up of 13 amino acids. Germline lookup yields CDR1 SGHNT and CDR2 YENEEA. V was cut by 4 bases and J by 10 bases, with 14 bases left in between. The whole variable domain, remainder taken from reference TRBV11-3 and TRBJ2-1, is EAGVVQSPRYKIIEKKQPVAFWCNPISGHNTLYWYLQNLGQGPELLIRYENEEAVDDSQLPKDRFSAERLKGVDSTLKIQPAELGDSAVYLCASSYSLAGEQFFGPGTRLTVL.